Below are 4 T cell receptor beta chains sequenced from a single sample in a study of identical twins. TCRdb analysed the 5' RACE reads with MiXCR anew, one entry per CDR3 protein. The sample holds around 290,000 distinct CDR3 sequences; roughly 9% are singletons and the top ten take under 7.5%. The same sample was also used in a study of yellow fever vaccine responses in identical twins.

The source material was CD8+ T cells sorted from blood. The receptors here all came from a woman between 18 and 29 years old in good health.

This clonotype was counted at least ten times. V usage is TRBV4-3 and J usage is TRBJ2-6; D call uncertain. Germline CDR1 and CDR2: LGHNA and YSLEER. The germline V and J ends were trimmed by 1 base and 3 bases, with 10 bases remaining between them. This CDR3 has 16 amino acids. CDR3 in amino acids: CASSQGEGVGANVLTF. For the CDR3, the DNA is TGCGCCAGCAGCCAAGGGGAAGGAGTTGGGGCCAACGTCCTGACTTTC.

Only a few counts were recorded for this clonotype. The V call is TRBV7-9, the J call TRBJ2-5; TRBD2 agrees at 8 bases. V shed 6 bases, J shed 7 bases, and the junction held 13 bases outside the gene matches. Germline CDR1 reads SEHNR; CDR2 reads FQNEAQ (reference sequence). The CDR3 sequence is 15 residues long. CDR3 protein: CASSPGLDLPATQYF. The CDR3 DNA follows: TGTGCCAGCAGTCCGGGACTAGATTTGCCAGCGACCCAGTACTTC.

In its sample, this clonotype was seen a few times. The gene calls are TRBV6-5 and TRBJ2-2; D ambiguous. The CDR3 is made up of 14 amino acids. V lost 1 base to trimming and J lost 2 bases, with 5 bases between them. In germline, CDR1 is MNHEY, CDR2 SVGAGI. The CDR3: CASSYYPNTGELFF. The DNA of the CDR3 is TGTGCCAGCAGTTACTACCCTAACACCGGGGAGCTGTTTTTT.

The table lists this clonotype with many counts. V gene TRBV7-9 combines with J gene TRBJ1-1; 7 positions agree with TRBD1. With V trimmed by 5 bases and J by 5 bases, 8 bases remained unmatched. Germline CDR1 SEHNR, CDR2 FQNEAQ (reference sequence). The CDR3 consists of 14 residues. CDR3 nucleotides: TGTGCCAGCAGCAGCGACAGGGAGCGAACTGAAGCTTTCTTT. The encoded protein is CASSSDRERTEAFF. The whole variable domain, remainder taken from reference TRBV7-9 and TRBJ1-1, is DTGVSQNPRHKITKRGQNVTFRCDPISEHNRLYWYRQTLGQGPEFLTYFQNEAQLEKSRLLSDRFSAERPKGSFSTLEIQRTEQGDSAMYLCASSSDRERTEAFFGQGTRLTVV.